The clone carrying this TCR beta chain was counted at least ten times. Germline is not matched at one junction end, which may reflect a read error. It was RNA transcripts that yielded the amplified TCR beta CDR3 regions. The HTBI primer set served for first-round RT-PCR of the TCR CDR3. From the multiplex PCR reads, TCRdb called clonotypes with MiXCR, one entry per CDR3 protein. Of 350,000 to 400,000 distinct CDR3 sequences in the sample, more than 12% were seen once. CDR3 length: 13 amino acids. Germline-derived CDR1 and CDR2 are SGHTA and FQGNSA. These data belong to a study of T cells in Graves' hyperthyroidism and ophthalmopathy.

The source material was blood. The chain joins TRBV7-2 to TRBJ2-5; the D is unclear. The TCR sequence derives from a woman aged 30 to 39 with Graves' hyperthyroidism. CDR3 sequence reads: CASSLALVEIQYF. In DNA, the CDR3 is TGTGCCAGCAGCTTAGCGCTCGTGGAGATCCAGTACTTC. The whole variable domain, filled in from reference TRBV7-2 and TRBJ2-5, reads GAGVSQSPSNKVTEKGKDVELRCDPISGHTALYWYRQSLGQGLEFLIYFQGNSAPDKSGLPSDRFSAERTGGSVSTLTIQRTQQEDSAVYLCASSLALVEIQYFGPGTRLLVL.